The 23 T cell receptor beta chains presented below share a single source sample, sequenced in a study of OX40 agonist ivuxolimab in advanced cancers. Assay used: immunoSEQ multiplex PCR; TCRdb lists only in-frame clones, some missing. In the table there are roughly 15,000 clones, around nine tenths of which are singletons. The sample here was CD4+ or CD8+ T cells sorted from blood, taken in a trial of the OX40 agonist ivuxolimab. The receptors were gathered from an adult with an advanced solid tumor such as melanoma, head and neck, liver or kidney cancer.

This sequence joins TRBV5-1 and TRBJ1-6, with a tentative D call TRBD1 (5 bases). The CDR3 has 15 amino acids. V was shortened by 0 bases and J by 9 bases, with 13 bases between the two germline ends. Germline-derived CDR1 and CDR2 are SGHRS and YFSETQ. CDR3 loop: CASSLGLPQGSPLHF. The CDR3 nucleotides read TGCGCCAGCAGCTTGGGGCTCCCTCAGGGTTCACCCCTCCACTTT.

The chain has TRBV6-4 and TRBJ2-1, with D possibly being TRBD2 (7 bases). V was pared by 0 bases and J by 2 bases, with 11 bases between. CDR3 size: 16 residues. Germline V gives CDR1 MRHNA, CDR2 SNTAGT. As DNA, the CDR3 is TGTGCCAGCAGTGACTCATTCGGGGGGCCCTACAATGAGCAGTTCTTC. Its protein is CASSDSFGGPYNEQFF.

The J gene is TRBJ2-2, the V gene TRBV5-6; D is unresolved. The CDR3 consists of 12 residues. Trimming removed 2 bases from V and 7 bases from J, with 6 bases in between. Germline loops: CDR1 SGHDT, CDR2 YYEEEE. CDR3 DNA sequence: TGTGCCAGCAGCTTAACAATCGGGGAGCTGTTTTTT. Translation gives CASSLTIGELFF.

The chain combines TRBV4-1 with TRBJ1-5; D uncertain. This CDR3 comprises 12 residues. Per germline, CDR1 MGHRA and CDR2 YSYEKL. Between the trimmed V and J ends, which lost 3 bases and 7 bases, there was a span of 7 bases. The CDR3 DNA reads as TGCGCCAGCAGCCACTTGGGCCAGCCCCAGCATTTT. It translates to CASSHLGQPQHF.

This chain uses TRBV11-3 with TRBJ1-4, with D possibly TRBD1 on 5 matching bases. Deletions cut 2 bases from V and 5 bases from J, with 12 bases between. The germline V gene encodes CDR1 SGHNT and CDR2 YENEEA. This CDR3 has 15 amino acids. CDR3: CASSLWGRENEKLFF. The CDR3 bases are TGTGCCAGCAGCTTATGGGGGAGGGAAAATGAAAAACTGTTTTTT.

The CDR3 reads CASSNRDPGYEQYF. As DNA, the CDR3 is TGTGCCAGCAGCAACAGGGACCCAGGGTACGAGCAGTACTTC. This chain links TRBV6-1 with TRBJ2-7, with D maybe TRBD1 (6 bases). Between the trimmed V and J ends, which lost 6 bases and 4 bases, there was a span of 16 bases. Germline V gene sequence: CDR1 MNHNS, CDR2 SASEGT. The CDR3 loop spans 14 amino acids.

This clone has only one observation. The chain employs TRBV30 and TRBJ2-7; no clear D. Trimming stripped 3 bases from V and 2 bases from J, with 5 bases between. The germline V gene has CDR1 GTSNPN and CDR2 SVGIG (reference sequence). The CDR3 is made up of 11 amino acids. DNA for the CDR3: TGTGCCTGGAGCGACGCCTACGAGCAGTACTTC. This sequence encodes CAWSDAYEQYF.

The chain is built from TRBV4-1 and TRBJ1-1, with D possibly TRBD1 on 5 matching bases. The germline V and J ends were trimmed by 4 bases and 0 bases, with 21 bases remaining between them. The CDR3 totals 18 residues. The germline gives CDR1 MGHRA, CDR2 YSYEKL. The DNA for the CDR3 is TGCGCCAGCAGCCGCCCGCCAGGGAGGCCTACTATGAACACTGAAGCTTTCTTT. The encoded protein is CASSRPPGRPTMNTEAFF.

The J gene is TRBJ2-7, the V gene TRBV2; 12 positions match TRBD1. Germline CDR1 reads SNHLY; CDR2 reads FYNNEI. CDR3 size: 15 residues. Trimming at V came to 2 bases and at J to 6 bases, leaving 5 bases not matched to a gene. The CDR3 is CASSELGQGAGEQYF. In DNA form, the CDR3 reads TGTGCCAGCAGTGAATTGGGACAGGGGGCGGGCGAGCAGTACTTC.

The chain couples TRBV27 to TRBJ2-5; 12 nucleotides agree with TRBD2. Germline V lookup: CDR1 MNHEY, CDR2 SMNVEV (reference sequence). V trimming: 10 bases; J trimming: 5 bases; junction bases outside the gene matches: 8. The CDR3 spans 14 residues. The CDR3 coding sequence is TGTGCCAATAGACTAGCGGGAGAGGGGGAGACCCAGTACTTC. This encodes CANRLAGEGETQYF.

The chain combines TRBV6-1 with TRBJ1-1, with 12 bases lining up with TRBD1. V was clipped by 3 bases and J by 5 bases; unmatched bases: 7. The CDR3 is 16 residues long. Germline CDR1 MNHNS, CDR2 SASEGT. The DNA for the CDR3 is TGTGCCAGCAGTGATTCGAGGGACAGGGGGCGAACTGAAGCTTTCTTT. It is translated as CASSDSRDRGRTEAFF.

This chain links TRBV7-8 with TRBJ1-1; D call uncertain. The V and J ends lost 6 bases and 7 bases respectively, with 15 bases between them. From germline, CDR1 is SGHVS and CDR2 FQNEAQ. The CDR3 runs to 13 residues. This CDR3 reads CASRKPGGVEAFF. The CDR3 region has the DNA TGTGCCAGCAGAAAACCTGGAGGTGTTGAAGCTTTCTTT.

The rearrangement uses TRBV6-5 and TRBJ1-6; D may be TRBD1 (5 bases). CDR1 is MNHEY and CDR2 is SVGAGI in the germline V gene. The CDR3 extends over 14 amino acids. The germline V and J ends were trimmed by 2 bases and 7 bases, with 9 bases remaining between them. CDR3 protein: CASSYGGSNSPLHF. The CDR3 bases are TGTGCCAGCAGTTACGGGGGAAGCAATTCACCCCTCCACTTT.

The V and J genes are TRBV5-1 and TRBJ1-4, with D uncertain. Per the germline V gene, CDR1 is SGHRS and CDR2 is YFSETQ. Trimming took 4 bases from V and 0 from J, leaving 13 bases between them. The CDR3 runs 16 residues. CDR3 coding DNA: TGCGCCAGCAGCCCGAAAGACGGGGCAACTAATGAAAAACTGTTTTTT. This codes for CASSPKDGATNEKLFF.

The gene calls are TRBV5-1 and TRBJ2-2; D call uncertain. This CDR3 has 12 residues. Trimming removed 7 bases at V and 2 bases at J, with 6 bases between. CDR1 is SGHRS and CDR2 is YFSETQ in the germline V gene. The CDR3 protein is CASGLNTGELFF. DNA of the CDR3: TGCGCCAGCGGATTAAACACCGGGGAGCTGTTTTTT.

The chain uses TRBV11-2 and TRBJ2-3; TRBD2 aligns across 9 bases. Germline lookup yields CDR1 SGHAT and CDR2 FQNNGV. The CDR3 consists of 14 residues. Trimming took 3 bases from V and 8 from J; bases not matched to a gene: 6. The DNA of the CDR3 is TGTGCCAGCAGCTTTCCCCTAGCGGGAACTACGCAGTATTTT. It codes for CASSFPLAGTTQYF.

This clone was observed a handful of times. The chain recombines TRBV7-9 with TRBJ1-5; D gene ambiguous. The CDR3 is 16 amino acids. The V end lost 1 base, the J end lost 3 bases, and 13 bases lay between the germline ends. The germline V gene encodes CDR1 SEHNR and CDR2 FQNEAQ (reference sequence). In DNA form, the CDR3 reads TGTGCCAGCAGCTTAGGATCCACACTATACAATCAGCCCCAGCATTTT. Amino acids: CASSLGSTLYNQPQHF.

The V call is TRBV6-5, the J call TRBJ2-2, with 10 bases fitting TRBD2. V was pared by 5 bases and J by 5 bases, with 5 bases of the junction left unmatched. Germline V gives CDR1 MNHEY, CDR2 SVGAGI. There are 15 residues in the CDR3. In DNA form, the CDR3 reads TGTGCCAGCAGTCTAGCGGGAGAGGTGACCGGGGAGCTGTTTTTT. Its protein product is CASSLAGEVTGELFF.

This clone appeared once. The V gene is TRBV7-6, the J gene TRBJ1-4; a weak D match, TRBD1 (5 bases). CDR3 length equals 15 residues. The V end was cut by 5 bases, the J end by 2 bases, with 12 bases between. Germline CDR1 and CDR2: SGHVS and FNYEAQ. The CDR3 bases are TGTGCCAGCAGCGACCCCGGGGACACTAATGAAAAACTGTTTTTT. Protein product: CASSDPGDTNEKLFF.

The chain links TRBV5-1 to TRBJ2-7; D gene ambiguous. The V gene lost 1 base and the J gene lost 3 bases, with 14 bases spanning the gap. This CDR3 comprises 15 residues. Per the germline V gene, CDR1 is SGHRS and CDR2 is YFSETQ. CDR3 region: CASSLRWDTSYEQYF. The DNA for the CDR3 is TGCGCCAGCAGCTTGCGGTGGGATACAAGCTACGAGCAGTACTTC. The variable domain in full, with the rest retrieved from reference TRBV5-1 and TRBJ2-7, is KAGVTQTPRYLIKTRGQQVTLSCSPISGHRSVSWYQQTPGQGLQFLFEYFSETQRNKGNFPGRFSGRQFSNSRSEMNVSTLELGDSALYLCASSLRWDTSYEQYFGPGTRLTVT.

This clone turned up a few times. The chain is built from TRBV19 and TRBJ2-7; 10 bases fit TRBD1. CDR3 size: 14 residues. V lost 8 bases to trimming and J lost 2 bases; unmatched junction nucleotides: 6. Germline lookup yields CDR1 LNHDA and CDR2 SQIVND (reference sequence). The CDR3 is CASGTGTGAYEQYF. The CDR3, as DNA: TGTGCCAGTGGGACCGGGACAGGGGCCTACGAGCAGTACTTC.

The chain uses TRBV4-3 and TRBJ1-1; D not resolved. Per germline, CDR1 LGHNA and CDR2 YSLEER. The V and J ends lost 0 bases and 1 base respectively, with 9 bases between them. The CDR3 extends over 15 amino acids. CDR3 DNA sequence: TGCGCCAGCAGCCAAGATAGGCCTAAGAACACTGAAGCTTTCTTT. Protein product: CASSQDRPKNTEAFF.

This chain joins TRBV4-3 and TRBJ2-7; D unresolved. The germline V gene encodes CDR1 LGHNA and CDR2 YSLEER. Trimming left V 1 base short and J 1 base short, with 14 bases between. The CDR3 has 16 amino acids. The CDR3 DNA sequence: TGCGCCAGCAGCCAAGCGGAAGGAACGGGTTCCTACGAGCAGTACTTC. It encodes CASSQAEGTGSYEQYF.